Detailed here is one T cell receptor (beta chain). What it recognizes is unknown. These data belong to a study of human T cells and chemical hapten exposure. The overall study: For the roughly 23-week duration of the study, patients were given weekly doses of diphenylcyclopropenone on the scalp. Study-level findings and limits: More PT1 expanded TCRs went with higher patch test scores. Clustering by CDR3 similarity yielded significantly more large clusters from expanded TCRs than controls.

TCRdb recomputed calls from the RACE reads with MiXCR, one row per CDR3 protein. The sample has 35,000 to 40,000 distinct CDR3 sequences; 10% to 13% are singletons. Time point defined: pre-sensitization, week 0. Described treatment: therapeutic diphenylcyclopropenone sensitization with weekly scalp DPC. RNA extraction used unfractionated whole blood as the source of total RNA. J was trimmed by 5 bases and V by 5 bases; bases with no gene match: 11. The length of the CDR3 is 18 residues. The sample here was whole blood, taken in connection with sensitization to the hapten diphenylcyclopropenone (DPC). The chain recombines TRBV12-3 or TRBV12-4 with TRBJ2-1; 14 nucleotides agree with TRBD2. The clonotype comes from a man aged 25-45 years with alopecia areata. Some clones in this sample may be carry-over from other donors' samples. The CDR3 DNA reads as TGTGCCAGCAGTACCCCCGGGACTAGCGGGGGACGGAACAATGAGCAGTTCTTC. It codes for CASSTPGTSGGRNNEQFF.